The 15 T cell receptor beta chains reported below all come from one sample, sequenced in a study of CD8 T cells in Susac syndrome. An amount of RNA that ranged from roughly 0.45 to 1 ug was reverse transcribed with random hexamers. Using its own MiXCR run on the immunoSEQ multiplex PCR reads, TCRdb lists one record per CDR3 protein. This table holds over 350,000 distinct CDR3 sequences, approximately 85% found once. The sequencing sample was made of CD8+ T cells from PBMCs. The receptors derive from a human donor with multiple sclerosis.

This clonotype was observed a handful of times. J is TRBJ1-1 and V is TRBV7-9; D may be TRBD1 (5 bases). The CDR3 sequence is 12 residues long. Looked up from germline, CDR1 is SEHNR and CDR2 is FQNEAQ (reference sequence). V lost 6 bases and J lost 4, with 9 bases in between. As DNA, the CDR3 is TGTGCCAGCAGTCCAGACAGCACTGAAGCTTTCTTT. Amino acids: CASSPDSTEAFF.

CDR3 residues: CASSLRDRGLIYEQYF. CDR3 in DNA: TGTGCCAGTAGTCTCCGGGACAGGGGGCTCATCTACGAGCAGTACTTC. The chain uses TRBV19 and TRBJ2-7, with 12 bases aligning to TRBD1. The CDR3 is 16 amino acids. Germline assignment: CDR1 LNHDA and CDR2 SQIVND (reference sequence). V shed 5 bases, J shed 3 bases, and the junction held 8 bases outside the gene matches.

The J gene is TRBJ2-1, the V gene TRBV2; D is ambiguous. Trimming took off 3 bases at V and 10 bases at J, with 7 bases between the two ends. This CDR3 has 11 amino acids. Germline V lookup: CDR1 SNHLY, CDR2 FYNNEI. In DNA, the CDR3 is TGTGCCAGCAGTGACCAGGCGGAGCAGTTCTTC. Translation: CASSDQAEQFF.

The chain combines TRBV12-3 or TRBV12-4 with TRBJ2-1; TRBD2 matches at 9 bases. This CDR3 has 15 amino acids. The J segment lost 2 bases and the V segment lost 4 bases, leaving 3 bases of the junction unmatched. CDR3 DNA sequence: TGTGCCAGCAGTTCTGGCGGGGGGGCCTACAATGAGCAGTTCTTC. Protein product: CASSSGGGAYNEQFF.

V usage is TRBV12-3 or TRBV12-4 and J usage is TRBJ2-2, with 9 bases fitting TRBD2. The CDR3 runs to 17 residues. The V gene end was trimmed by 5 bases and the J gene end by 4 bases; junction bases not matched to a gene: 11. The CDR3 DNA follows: TGTGCCAGCAGTCACATTAGCGGGAGTGGGCTCACCGGGGAGCTGTTTTTT. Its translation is CASSHISGSGLTGELFF.

The chain's CDR3 is CASSLLAADTQYF. As DNA, the CDR3 is TGTGCCAGCAGTTTATTAGCGGCTGATACGCAGTATTTT. This sequence joins TRBV28 and TRBJ2-3, with D maybe TRBD2 (6 bases). The V gene lost 1 base and the J gene lost 6 bases, with 8 bases spanning the gap. From germline, CDR1 is MDHEN and CDR2 SYDVKM. The CDR3 is 13 amino acids.

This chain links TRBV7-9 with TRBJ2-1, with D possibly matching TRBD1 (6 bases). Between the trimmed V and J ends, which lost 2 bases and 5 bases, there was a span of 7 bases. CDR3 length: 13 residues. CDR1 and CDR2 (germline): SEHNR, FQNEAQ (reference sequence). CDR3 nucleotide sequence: TGTGCCAGCAGCTTACAGGGGCACAATGAGCAGTTCTTC. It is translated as CASSLQGHNEQFF.

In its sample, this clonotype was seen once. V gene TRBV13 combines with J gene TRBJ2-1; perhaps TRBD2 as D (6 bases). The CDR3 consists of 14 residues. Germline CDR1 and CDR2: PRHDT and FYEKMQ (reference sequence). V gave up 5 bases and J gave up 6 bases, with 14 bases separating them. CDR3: CASSLFGGVNEQFF. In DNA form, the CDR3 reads TGTGCCAGCAGCCTTTTTGGCGGGGTCAATGAGCAGTTCTTC.

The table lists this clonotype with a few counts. DNA of the CDR3: TGTGCCAGCTCACCCCAGGGAGAGACCCAGTACTTC. It specifies CASSPQGETQYF. J is TRBJ2-5 and V is TRBV18, with a tentative D call TRBD1 (5 bases). The CDR3 extends over 12 amino acids. V was shortened by 3 bases and J by 4 bases, with 6 bases between the two germline ends. Germline-derived CDR1 and CDR2 are KGHSH and LQKENI.

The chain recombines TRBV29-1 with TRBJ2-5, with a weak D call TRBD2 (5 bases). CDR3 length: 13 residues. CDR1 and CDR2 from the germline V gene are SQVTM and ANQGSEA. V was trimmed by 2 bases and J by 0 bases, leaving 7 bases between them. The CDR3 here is CSVEWENQETQYF. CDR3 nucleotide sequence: TGCAGCGTTGAATGGGAGAACCAAGAGACCCAGTACTTC.

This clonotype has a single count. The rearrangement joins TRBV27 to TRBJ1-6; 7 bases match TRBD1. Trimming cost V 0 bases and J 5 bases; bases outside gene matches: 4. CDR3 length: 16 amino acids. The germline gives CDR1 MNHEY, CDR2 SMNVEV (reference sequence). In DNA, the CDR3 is TGTGCCAGCAGTTTATCGATACAGGGGAATAATTCACCCCTCCACTTT. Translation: CASSLSIQGNNSPLHF.

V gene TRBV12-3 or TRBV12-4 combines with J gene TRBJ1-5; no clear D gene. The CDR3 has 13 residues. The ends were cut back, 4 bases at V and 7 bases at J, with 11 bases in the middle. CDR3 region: CASSSLPRQPQHF. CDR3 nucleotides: TGTGCCAGCAGTTCACTACCACGGCAGCCCCAGCATTTT.

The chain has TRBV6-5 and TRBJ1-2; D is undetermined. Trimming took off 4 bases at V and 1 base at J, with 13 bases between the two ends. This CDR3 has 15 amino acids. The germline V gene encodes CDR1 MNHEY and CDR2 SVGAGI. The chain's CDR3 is CASSSGGTDNYGYTF. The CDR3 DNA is TGTGCCAGCAGTTCAGGAGGTACCGATAACTATGGCTACACCTTC.

CDR3 nucleotides: TGTGCCAGCAGTTACTCAGCCGTCGGGACTAGCGGGGGGGCCGATGAGCAGTTCTTC. It is translated as CASSYSAVGTSGGADEQFF. This rearrangement joins TRBV6-5 to TRBJ2-1; 16 positions match TRBD2. The CDR3 is made up of 19 amino acids. V shed 0 bases and J 8 bases; nucleotides not matched to a gene: 10. The V gene's germline CDR1 is MNHEY and CDR2 SVGAGI.

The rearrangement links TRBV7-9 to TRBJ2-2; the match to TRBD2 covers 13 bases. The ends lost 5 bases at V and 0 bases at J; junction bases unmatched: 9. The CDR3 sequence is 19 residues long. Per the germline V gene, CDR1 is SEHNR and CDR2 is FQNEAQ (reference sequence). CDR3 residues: CASSAGSTSGGPNTGELFF. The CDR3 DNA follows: TGTGCCAGCAGCGCAGGATCGACTAGCGGGGGGCCGAACACCGGGGAGCTGTTTTTT. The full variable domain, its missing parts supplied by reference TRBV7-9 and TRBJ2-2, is DTGVSQNPRHKITKRGQNVTFRCDPISEHNRLYWYRQTLGQGPEFLTYFQNEAQLEKSRLLSDRFSAERPKGSFSTLEIQRTEQGDSAMYLCASSAGSTSGGPNTGELFFGEGSRLTVL.